Only a few counts were recorded for the clone carrying this T cell receptor beta chain. The antigen is not known. TCRdb re-called the reads through MiXCR, storing one row per CDR3 protein. The sample has 300,000 or so distinct CDR3 sequences, 25% seen once; the top ten hold 10% to 15%. The record originates from a study of T cell repertoires in cytomegalovirus infection. Overall study context: Peptides in the study included HLA-C-restricted and HLA-B-restricted CMV epitopes. Public TCR beta signatures were indicative of both CMV infection and a matching HLA type. Study conclusions and caveats: HLA-C-restricted TCR beta clonotypes specific for CMV led the ex vivo response.

The CDR3 loop spans 12 amino acids. V was clipped by 5 bases and J by 10 bases, with 12 bases between them. Germline assignment: CDR1 SGHAT and CDR2 FQNNGV. This TCR was recovered from a human donor in good health (CMV status not recorded). Some clones in this sample may be carry-over from other donors' samples. This chain uses TRBV11-2 with TRBJ2-1, with D unclear. The sample here was cultured PBMCs, taken from culture after CMV antigen stimulation. The CDR3 protein is CASSRPLGEQFF. In nucleotides, the CDR3 is TGTGCCAGCAGCCGACCCCTAGGGGAGCAGTTCTTC.